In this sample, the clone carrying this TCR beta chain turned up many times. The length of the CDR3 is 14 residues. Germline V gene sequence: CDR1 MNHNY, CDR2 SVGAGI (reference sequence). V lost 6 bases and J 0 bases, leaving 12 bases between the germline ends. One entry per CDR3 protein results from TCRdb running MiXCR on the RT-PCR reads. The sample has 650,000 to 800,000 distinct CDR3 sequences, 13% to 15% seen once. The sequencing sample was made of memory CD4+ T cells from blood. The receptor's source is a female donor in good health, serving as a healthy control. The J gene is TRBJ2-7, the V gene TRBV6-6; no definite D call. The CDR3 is CASRLRLGSYEQYF. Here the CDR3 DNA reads TGTGCCAGCAGATTACGGCTAGGCTCCTACGAGCAGTACTTC.